Presented here are 9 T cell receptor beta chains from one specimen sequenced in a study of PD-1 blockade in classical Hodgkin lymphoma. Brentuximab vedotin exposure varied, and every patient relapsed after autologous stem cell transplantation. Method: immunoSEQ multiplex PCR; TCRdb's copy keeps in-frame clones and lacks some. The profile shows about 30,000 clones, 55% to 75% of them singletons. Here the sequenced sample was peripheral blood mononuclear cells (PBMCs), taken before the second cycle of nivolumab. All receptors derive from a human donor with classical Hodgkin lymphoma.

J is TRBJ2-2 and V is TRBV6-6; D perhaps matches TRBD2 (5 bases). V gave up 7 bases and J gave up 9 bases, with 9 bases separating them. This CDR3 spans 11 amino acids. CDR1 is MNHNY and CDR2 is SVGAGI in the germline V gene (reference sequence). The CDR3 loop is CASTDYRELFF. The CDR3 nucleotides read TGTGCCAGCACCGACTACCGGGAGCTGTTTTTT.

This chain links TRBV5-1 with TRBJ1-1; D might be TRBD1 (5 bases). CDR3 length equals 13 residues. The germline V gene has CDR1 SGHRS and CDR2 YFSETQ. Trimming shortened V by 3 bases and J by 4 bases, and 10 bases separated the two germline ends. The CDR3 loop reads CASSSAGTTEAFF. The DNA of the CDR3 is TGCGCCAGCAGCTCCGCAGGGACCACTGAAGCTTTCTTT.

The V and J genes are TRBV19 and TRBJ1-4; 8 nucleotides align to TRBD1. In germline, CDR1 is LNHDA, CDR2 SQIVND (reference sequence). V was pared by 3 bases and J by 1 base, with 4 bases of the junction left unmatched. The CDR3 totals 16 residues. CDR3 sequence (DNA): TGTGCCAGTAGTATGAACAGGGGGAGAACTAATGAAAAACTGTTTTTT. Protein product: CASSMNRGRTNEKLFF.

This sequence joins TRBV4-1 and TRBJ2-2; TRBD1 matches 10 bases. Germline V gene lookup returns CDR1 MGHRA and CDR2 YSYEKL. Unmatched junction bases numbered 12, after V lost 5 bases and J lost 6 bases. There are 17 residues in the CDR3. Written as DNA, the CDR3 is TGCGCCAGCAGCGGACAGCGAGGGACAGGGGTGGCCGGGGAGCTGTTTTTT. Translating it yields CASSGQRGTGVAGELFF.

The rearrangement joins TRBV2 to TRBJ2-7; D perhaps matches TRBD2 (5 bases). Germline-derived CDR1 and CDR2 are SNHLY and FYNNEI. Trimming removed 6 bases at V and 3 bases at J, with 15 bases between. This CDR3 spans 14 amino acids. The CDR3, as DNA: TGTGCCAGCAGCCCACCGACTACTTACTACGAGCAGTACGTC. This sequence encodes CASSPPTTYYEQYV.

J is TRBJ2-7 and V is TRBV28; 7 bases agree with TRBD2. The V gene end was trimmed by 5 bases and the J gene end by 6 bases; junction bases not matched to a gene: 13. CDR1 and CDR2 from the germline V gene are MDHEN and SYDVKM. CDR3 length equals 15 residues. CDR3 coding DNA: TGTGCCAGCAGTCCGAGCGGGGAACGGGGGGTCGAGCAGTACGTC. Protein: CASSPSGERGVEQYV.

CDR3 DNA sequence: TGTGCCAGCAGCTCCTTAACCCTTGACTTAGGCTACACCTTC. Translation gives CASSSLTLDLGYTF. The rearrangement links TRBV7-3 to TRBJ1-2; D gene ambiguous. CDR1 is SGHTA, CDR2 FQGTGA, per germline. V was pared by 4 bases and J by 8 bases, with 17 bases between. The CDR3 spans 14 residues.

Here the CDR3 reads CASTLVRESDGYTF. CDR3 in DNA: TGTGCCAGCACCCTCGTTAGGGAATCAGATGGCTACACCTTC. The chain uses TRBV11-2 and TRBJ1-2; D is unresolved. V lost 7 bases to trimming and J lost 6 bases, with 18 bases between them. The CDR3 is 14 residues long. Germline CDR1 SGHAT, CDR2 FQNNGV.

The J gene is TRBJ1-1, the V gene TRBV7-9; D uncertain. The CDR3 is made up of 12 amino acids. The germline CDR1 and CDR2 sequences are SEHNR and FQNEAQ (reference sequence). Trimming took 5 bases from V and 10 from J, leaving 14 bases between them. The CDR3 spells CASSPPLGLAFF. DNA for the CDR3: TGTGCCAGCAGCCCCCCTCTAGGTTTAGCTTTCTTT.